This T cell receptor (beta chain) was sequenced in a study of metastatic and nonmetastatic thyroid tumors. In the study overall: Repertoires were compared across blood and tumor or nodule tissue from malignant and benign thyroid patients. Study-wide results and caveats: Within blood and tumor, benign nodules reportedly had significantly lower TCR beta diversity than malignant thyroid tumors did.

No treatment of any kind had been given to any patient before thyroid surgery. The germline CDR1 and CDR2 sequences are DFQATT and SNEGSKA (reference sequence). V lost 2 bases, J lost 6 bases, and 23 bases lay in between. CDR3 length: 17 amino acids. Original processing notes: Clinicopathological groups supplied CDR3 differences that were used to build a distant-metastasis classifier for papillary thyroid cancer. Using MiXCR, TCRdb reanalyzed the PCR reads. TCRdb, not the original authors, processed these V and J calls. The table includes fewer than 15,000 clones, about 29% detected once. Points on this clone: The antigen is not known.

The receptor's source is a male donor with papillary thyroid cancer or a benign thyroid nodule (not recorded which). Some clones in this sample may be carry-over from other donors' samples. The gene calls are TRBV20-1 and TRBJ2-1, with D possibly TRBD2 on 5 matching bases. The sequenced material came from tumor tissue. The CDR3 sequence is CSARQEDSVTFSNEQFF. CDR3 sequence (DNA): TGCAGTGCTAGACAGGAGGACTCGGTAACTTTCAGCAATGAGCAGTTCTTC.